This passage covers 28 T cell receptor beta chains from one sample sequenced in a study of T cells expressing NK-cell markers. TCRdb re-called the 5' RACE reads; every CDR3 protein appears as one record, without DNA. The listing contains about 460,000 distinct CDR3 sequences. Sample: blood T cells: a sorted CD56 or NKG2C T cell subset, CD4+ or CD8+ T cells, or bulk PBMC T cells (not recorded which). Receptor source: a woman in her 50s in good health.

The genes are TRBV6-5 and TRBJ2-7; the TRBD2 assignment by TCRdb is unverifiable without DNA. The CDR3 contains 17 residues. CDR1 is MNHEY, CDR2 SVGAGI, per germline. The CDR3 spells CASSYSRLAGSGDEQYF.

J is TRBJ2-5 and V is TRBV24-1; the TRBD1 assignment by TCRdb is unverifiable without DNA. Germline CDR1 reads KGHDR; CDR2 reads SFDVKD. This CDR3 is built from 15 residues. The CDR3 loop reads CATSESGAAGETQYF.

The V and J genes are TRBV5-1 and TRBJ1-1. This CDR3 has 13 amino acids. Germline CDR1 reads SGHRS; CDR2 reads YFSETQ. CDR3 sequence: CASSPGTEVEAFF.

CDR3 loop: CASSRDPGYNEQFF. The rearrangement joins TRBV6-1 to TRBJ2-1; TCRdb's D call of TRBD1 is untestable without DNA. Germline V gene data show CDR1 as MNHNS and CDR2 as SASEGT. The CDR3 is 14 amino acids.

V usage is TRBV4-2 and J usage is TRBJ2-1; absent DNA, TCRdb's TRBD2 call cannot be checked. The germline V gene encodes CDR1 LGHNA and CDR2 YNFKEQ. This CDR3 has 15 amino acids. The CDR3: CASSQDKRFYNEQFF.

This sequence joins TRBV11-2 and TRBJ2-2; TCRdb calls TRBD2, which cannot be checked without DNA. Germline assignment: CDR1 SGHAT and CDR2 FQNNGV. The CDR3 runs 16 residues. Here the CDR3 reads CASSPWWAGGHGELFF.

CDR3 sequence: CASSQGVSATYEQYF. This chain uses TRBV3-1 with TRBJ2-7; TCRdb's D gene call, TRBD1, goes unchecked for lack of DNA. Germline assignment: CDR1 LGHDT and CDR2 YNNKEL (reference sequence). CDR3 length: 15 residues.

V usage is TRBV2 and J usage is TRBJ1-5. The germline V gene encodes CDR1 SNHLY and CDR2 FYNNEI. This CDR3 is built from 12 residues. This CDR3 is CASAAGNQPQHF.

V gene TRBV11-2 combines with J gene TRBJ2-7. There are 14 residues in the CDR3. The germline V gene has CDR1 SGHAT and CDR2 FQNNGV. The chain's CDR3 is CASSLGIIMGEQYF.

This sequence joins TRBV20-1 and TRBJ2-7; TCRdb's D gene call, TRBD1, goes unchecked for lack of DNA. Germline V gene sequence: CDR1 DFQATT, CDR2 SNEGSKA (reference sequence). The CDR3 is 14 amino acids. CDR3 sequence: CSARGGLGSYEQYF.

J is TRBJ2-1 and V is TRBV19; no DNA is available, so the TRBD2 call from TCRdb remains unchecked. The length of the CDR3 is 15 residues. The germline V gene has CDR1 LNHDA and CDR2 SQIVND (reference sequence). The CDR3 region is CASSTTWETRNEQFF.

The chain couples TRBV5-1 to TRBJ2-7; the TRBD2 assignment by TCRdb is unverifiable without DNA. Germline loops: CDR1 SGHRS, CDR2 YFSETQ. The length of the CDR3 is 15 residues. The CDR3 sequence: CASSLPSGRSNEQYF.

J is TRBJ2-4 and V is TRBV6-5. This CDR3 contains 15 residues. The germline CDR1 and CDR2 sequences are MNHEY and SVGAGI. This CDR3 reads CASSASRGRGNIQYF.

This chain connects TRBV2 to TRBJ2-7; no DNA is available, so the TRBD1 call from TCRdb remains unchecked. CDR1 SNHLY and CDR2 FYNNEI come from the germline V gene. CDR3 length: 15 residues. This CDR3 reads CASSEIKGSSYEQYF.

The chain recombines TRBV18 with TRBJ2-2. The CDR3 runs 15 residues. CDR1 and CDR2 (germline): KGHSH, LQKENI. The CDR3 loop reads CASSPLVVSTGELFF.

The rearrangement uses TRBV12-3 or TRBV12-4 and TRBJ2-1. This CDR3 has 15 amino acids. The CDR3 spells CASSSQGIPSNEQFF.

V gene TRBV12-3 or TRBV12-4 combines with J gene TRBJ2-2; absent DNA, TCRdb's TRBD1 call cannot be checked. The CDR3 length is 16 residues. CDR3 protein: CASSQQGSWGTGELFF.

This chain uses TRBV12-3 or TRBV12-4 with TRBJ2-2; TCRdb's assignment of TRBD1 cannot be checked, as there is no DNA. The CDR3 runs to 16 residues. CDR3 amino acids: CASSSRTGVNTGELFF.

The chain has TRBV9 and TRBJ2-5; TCRdb's D call of TRBD2 is untestable without DNA. Looked up from germline, CDR1 is SGDLS and CDR2 is YYNGEE. The CDR3 totals 13 residues. CDR3 loop: CASSVQGPETQYF.

This chain connects TRBV12-3 or TRBV12-4 to TRBJ2-3; with no DNA, the TCRdb D assignment of TRBD1 cannot be verified. CDR3 length: 16 amino acids. CDR3 region: CASSPLRGKGIDTQYF.

The chain is built from TRBV11-2 and TRBJ2-2; TCRdb calls TRBD2, which cannot be checked without DNA. CDR3 size: 17 residues. Germline V gives CDR1 SGHAT, CDR2 FQNNGV. The CDR3 here is CASSLGGRLAVTGELFF.

The gene calls are TRBV27 and TRBJ2-7; the D gene TCRdb calls, TRBD1, cannot be checked with no DNA. Germline CDR1 and CDR2: MNHEY and SMNVEV (reference sequence). The CDR3 extends over 13 amino acids. The CDR3 sequence is CASTPRGPGSWYF.

The rearrangement links TRBV15 to TRBJ1-6; TCRdb names TRBD1, which stays unverified in the absence of DNA. Germline V gene sequence: CDR1 LNHNV, CDR2 YYDKDF (reference sequence). The CDR3 contains 13 residues. The CDR3 spells CATSRAPESPLHF.

The chain is built from TRBV12-3 or TRBV12-4 and TRBJ2-1. CDR3 length: 15 amino acids. CDR3 loop: CASSLGDSYFNEQFF.

V gene TRBV12-3 or TRBV12-4 combines with J gene TRBJ1-3; TCRdb designates TRBD1, a call that cannot be tested without DNA. The CDR3 covers 16 residues. CDR3 sequence reads: CASSSIQGLPGNTIYF.

The rearrangement uses TRBV29-1 and TRBJ2-7; the D call of TRBD2 rests on TCRdb alone, since no DNA is present to check it. The CDR3 has 14 residues. In germline, CDR1 is SQVTM, CDR2 ANQGSEA. CDR3 loop: CSVDATGKFNEQYF.

The gene calls are TRBV4-2 and TRBJ1-2; TCRdb's D call of TRBD1 is untestable without DNA. The CDR3 loop spans 15 amino acids. CDR1 LGHNA and CDR2 YNFKEQ come from the germline V gene. The CDR3 loop is CASSQEMGRDSGYTF.

CDR3 loop: CASYRDYTGELFF. This sequence joins TRBV12-3 or TRBV12-4 and TRBJ2-2; as DNA is missing, the TRBD2 call by TCRdb cannot be tested. The CDR3 totals 13 residues.